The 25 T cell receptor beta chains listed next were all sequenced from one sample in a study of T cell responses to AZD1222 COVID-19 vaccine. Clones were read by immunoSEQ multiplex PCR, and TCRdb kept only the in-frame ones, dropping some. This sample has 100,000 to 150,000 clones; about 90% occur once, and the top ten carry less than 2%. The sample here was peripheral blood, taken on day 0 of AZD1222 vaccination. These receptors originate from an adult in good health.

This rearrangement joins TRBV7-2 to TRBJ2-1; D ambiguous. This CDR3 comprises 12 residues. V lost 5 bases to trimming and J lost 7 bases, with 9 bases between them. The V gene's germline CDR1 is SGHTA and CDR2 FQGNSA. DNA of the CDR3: TGTGCCAGCAGCCCCCTAGGAAATGAGCAGTTCTTC. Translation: CASSPLGNEQFF.

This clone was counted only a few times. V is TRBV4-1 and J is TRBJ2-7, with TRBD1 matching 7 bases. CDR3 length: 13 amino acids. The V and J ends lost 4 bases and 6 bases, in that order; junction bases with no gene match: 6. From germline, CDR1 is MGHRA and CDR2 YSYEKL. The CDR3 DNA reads TGCGCCAGCAGCCGGGTAACAGGGGTCGAGCAGTACTTC. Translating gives CASSRVTGVEQYF.

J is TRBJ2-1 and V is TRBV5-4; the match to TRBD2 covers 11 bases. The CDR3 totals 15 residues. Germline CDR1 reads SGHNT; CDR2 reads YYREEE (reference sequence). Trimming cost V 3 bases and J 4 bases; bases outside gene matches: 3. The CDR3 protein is CASSSGLADYNEQFF. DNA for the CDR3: TGTGCCAGCAGCTCGGGACTAGCGGATTACAATGAGCAGTTCTTC. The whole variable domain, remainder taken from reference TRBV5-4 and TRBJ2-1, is ETGVTQSPTHLIKTRGQQVTLRCSSQSGHNTVSWYQQALGQGPQFIFQYYREEENGRGNFPPRFSGLQFPNYSSELNVNALELDDSALYLCASSSGLADYNEQFFGPGTRLTVL.

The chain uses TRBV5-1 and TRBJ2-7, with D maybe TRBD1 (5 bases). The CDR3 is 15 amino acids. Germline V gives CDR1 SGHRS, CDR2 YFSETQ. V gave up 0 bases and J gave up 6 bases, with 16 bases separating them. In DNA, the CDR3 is TGCGCCAGCAGCTTGGCGGGCAGCCTCCAGGGCGAGCAGTACTTC. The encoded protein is CASSLAGSLQGEQYF.

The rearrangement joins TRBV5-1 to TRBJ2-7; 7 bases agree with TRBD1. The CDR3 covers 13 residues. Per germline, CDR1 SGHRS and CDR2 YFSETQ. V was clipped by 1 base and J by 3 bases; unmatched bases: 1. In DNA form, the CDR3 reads TGCGCCAGCAGCTTGCGACAGGGCTACGAGCAGTACTTC. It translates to CASSLRQGYEQYF.

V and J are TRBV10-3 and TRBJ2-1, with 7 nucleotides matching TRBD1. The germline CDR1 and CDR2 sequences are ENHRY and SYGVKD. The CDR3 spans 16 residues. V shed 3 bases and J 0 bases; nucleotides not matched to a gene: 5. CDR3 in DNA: TGTGCCATCAGTGACAGGGGGTCCCTCTCCTACAATGAGCAGTTCTTC. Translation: CAISDRGSLSYNEQFF.

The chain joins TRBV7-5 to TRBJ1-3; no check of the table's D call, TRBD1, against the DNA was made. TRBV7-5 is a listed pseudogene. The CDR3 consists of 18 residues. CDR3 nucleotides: TGTGCCAGAAGTTTTGGGCCAGGGAAATGCTACTCTGGAAACACCATATATTTT. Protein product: CARSFGPGKCYSGNTIYF.

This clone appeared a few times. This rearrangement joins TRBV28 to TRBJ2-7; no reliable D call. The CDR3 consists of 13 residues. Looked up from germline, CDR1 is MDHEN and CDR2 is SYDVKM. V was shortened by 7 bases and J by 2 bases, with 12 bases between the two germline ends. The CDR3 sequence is CASTVGSAYEQYF. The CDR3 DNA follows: TGTGCCAGCACAGTCGGGTCGGCCTACGAGCAGTACTTC.

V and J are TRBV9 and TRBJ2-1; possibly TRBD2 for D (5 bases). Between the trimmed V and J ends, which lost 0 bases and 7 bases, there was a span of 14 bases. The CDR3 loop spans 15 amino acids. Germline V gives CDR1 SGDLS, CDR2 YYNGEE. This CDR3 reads CASSVVHGLLNEQFF. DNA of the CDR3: TGTGCCAGCAGCGTAGTGCACGGACTCTTAAATGAGCAGTTCTTC.

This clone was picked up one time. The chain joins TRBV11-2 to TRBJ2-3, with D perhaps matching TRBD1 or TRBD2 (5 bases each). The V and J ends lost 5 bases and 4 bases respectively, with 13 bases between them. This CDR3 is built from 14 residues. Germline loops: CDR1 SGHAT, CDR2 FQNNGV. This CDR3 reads CASSPMGVSDTQYF. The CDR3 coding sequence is TGTGCCAGCAGCCCCATGGGGGTATCAGATACGCAGTATTTT.

The CDR3 DNA follows: TGCGCCAGCAGCCAAGATCTGGCATATAATTCACCCCTCCACTTT. Amino acid sequence: CASSQDLAYNSPLHF. The chain carries TRBV4-3 and TRBJ1-6; D is undetermined. The V and J ends lost 0 bases and 4 bases respectively, with 7 bases between them. CDR3 length: 15 amino acids. Germline lookup yields CDR1 LGHNA and CDR2 YSLEER.

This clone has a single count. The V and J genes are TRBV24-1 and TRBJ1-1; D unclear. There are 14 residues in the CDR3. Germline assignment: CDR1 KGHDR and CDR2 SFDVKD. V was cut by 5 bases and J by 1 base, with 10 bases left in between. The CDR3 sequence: CATSVAGGNTEAFF. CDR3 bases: TGTGCCACCAGTGTCGCAGGTGGGAACACTGAAGCTTTCTTT.

Here the CDR3 reads CASSALAGVSGANVLTF. CDR3 nucleotide sequence: TGTGCCAGCAGTGCACTAGCGGGAGTCTCTGGGGCCAACGTCCTGACTTTC. The rearrangement uses TRBV6-4 and TRBJ2-6, with TRBD2 identical over 11 bases. Germline V gives CDR1 MRHNA, CDR2 SNTAGT. This CDR3 contains 17 residues. Germline trimming cut 4 bases from V and 0 bases from J; bases unmatched to any gene: 2.

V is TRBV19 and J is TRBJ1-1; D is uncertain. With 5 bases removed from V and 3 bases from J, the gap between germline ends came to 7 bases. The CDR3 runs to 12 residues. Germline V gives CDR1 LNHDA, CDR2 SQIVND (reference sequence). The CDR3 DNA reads TGTGCCAGTAGTCTCTCCTACACTGAAGCTTTCTTT. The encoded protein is CASSLSYTEAFF.

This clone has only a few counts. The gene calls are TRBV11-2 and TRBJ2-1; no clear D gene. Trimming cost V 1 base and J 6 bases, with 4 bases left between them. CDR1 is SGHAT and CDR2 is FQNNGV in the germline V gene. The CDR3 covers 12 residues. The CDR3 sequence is CASSLVANEQFF. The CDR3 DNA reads TGTGCCAGCAGCTTAGTCGCCAATGAGCAGTTCTTC.

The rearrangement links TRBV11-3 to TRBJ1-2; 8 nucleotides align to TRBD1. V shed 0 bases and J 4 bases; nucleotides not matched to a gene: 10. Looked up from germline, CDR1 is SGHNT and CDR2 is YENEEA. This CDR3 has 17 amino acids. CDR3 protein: CASSLEGRGRPGYGYTF. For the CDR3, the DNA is TGTGCCAGCAGCTTAGAAGGCAGGGGGCGCCCCGGCTATGGCTACACCTTC. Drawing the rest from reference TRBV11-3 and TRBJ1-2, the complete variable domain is EAGVVQSPRYKIIEKKQPVAFWCNPISGHNTLYWYLQNLGQGPELLIRYENEEAVDDSQLPKDRFSAERLKGVDSTLKIQPAELGDSAVYLCASSLEGRGRPGYGYTFGSGTRLTVV.

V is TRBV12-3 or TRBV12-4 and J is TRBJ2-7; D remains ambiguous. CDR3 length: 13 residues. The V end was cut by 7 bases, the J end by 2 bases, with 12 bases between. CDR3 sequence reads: CASTPGETYEQYF. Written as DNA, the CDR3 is TGTGCCAGCACCCCGGGCGAGACCTACGAGCAGTACTTC.

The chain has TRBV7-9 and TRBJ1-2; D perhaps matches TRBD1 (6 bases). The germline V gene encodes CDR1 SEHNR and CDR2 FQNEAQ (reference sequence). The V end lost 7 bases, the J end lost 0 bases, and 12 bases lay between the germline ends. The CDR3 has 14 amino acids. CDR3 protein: CASTTDSPNYGYTF. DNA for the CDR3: TGTGCCAGCACCACGGACAGTCCTAACTATGGCTACACCTTC.

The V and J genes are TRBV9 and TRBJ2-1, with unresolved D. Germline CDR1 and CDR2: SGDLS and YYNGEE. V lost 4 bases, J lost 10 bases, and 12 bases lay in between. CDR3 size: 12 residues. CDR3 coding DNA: TGTGCCAGCAGCTCCGGCAACACGGAGCAGTTCTTC. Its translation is CASSSGNTEQFF.

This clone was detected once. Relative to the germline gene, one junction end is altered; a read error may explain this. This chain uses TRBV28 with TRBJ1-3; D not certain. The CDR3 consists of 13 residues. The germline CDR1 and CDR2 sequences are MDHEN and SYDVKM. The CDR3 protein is CASSLLRLDDRLF. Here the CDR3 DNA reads TGTGCCAGCAGTTTATTACGGCTAGATGACCGCCTTTTT.

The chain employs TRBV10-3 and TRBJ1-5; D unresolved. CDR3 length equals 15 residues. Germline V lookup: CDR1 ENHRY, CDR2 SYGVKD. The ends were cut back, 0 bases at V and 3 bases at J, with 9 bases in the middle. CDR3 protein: CAISESHGPNQPQHF. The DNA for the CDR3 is TGTGCCATCAGTGAGTCTCACGGACCCAATCAGCCCCAGCATTTT.

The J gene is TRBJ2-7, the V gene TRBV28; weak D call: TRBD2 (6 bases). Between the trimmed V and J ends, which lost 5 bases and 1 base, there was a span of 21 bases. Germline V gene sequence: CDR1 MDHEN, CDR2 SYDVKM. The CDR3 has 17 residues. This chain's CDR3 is CASSLSGQALLSYEQYF. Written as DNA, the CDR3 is TGTGCCAGCAGTCTAAGCGGGCAGGCTTTATTATCCTACGAGCAGTACTTC. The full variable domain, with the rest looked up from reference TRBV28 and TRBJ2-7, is DVKVTQSSRYLVKRTGEKVFLECVQDMDHENMFWYRQDPGLGLRLIYFSYDVKMKEKGDIPEGYSVSREKKERFSLILESASTNQTSMYLCASSLSGQALLSYEQYFGPGTRLTVT.

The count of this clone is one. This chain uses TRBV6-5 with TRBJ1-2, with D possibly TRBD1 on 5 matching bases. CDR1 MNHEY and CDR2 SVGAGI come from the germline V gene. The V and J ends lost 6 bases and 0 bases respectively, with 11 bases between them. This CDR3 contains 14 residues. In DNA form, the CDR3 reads TGTGCCAGCAGGGGCAGGGAAACTAACTATGGCTACACCTTC. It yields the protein CASRGRETNYGYTF.

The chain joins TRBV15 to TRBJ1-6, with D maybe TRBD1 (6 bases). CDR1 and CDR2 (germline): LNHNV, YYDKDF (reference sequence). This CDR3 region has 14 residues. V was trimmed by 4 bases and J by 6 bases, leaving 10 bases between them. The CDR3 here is CATSTRDTNSPLHF. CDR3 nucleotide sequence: TGTGCCACCAGCACCCGGGACACTAATTCACCCCTCCACTTT.

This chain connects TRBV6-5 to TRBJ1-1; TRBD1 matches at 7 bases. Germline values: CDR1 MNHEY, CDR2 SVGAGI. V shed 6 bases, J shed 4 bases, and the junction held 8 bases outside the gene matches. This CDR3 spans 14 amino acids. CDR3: CASSGEGAVTEAFF. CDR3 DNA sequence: TGTGCCAGCAGCGGGGAGGGGGCGGTCACTGAAGCTTTCTTT.